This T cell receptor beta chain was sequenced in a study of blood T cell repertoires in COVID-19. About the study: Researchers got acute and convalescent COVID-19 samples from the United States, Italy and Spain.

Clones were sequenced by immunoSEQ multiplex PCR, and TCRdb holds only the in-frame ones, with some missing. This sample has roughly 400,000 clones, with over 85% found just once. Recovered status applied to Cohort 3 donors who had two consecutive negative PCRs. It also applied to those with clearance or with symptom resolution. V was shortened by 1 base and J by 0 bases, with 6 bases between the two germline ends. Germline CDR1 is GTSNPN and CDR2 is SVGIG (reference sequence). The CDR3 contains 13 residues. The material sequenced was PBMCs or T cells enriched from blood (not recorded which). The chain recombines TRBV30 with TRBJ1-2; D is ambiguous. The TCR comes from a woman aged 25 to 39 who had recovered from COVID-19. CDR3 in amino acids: CAWSDPANYGYTF. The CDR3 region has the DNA TGTGCCTGGAGTGATCCGGCTAACTATGGCTACACCTTC.